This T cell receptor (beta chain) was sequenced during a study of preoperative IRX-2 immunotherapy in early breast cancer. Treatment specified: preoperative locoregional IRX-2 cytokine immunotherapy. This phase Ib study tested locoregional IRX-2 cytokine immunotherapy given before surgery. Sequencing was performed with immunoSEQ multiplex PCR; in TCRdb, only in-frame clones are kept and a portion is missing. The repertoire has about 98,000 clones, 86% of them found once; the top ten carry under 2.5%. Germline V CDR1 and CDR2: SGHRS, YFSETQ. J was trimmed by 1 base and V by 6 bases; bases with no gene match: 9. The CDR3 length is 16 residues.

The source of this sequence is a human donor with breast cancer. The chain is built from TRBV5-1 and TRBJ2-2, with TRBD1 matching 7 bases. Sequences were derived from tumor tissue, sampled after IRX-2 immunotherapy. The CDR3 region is CASKKPGQMNTGELFF. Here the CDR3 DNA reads TGCGCCAGCAAAAAACCGGGACAGATGAACACCGGGGAGCTGTTTTTT.